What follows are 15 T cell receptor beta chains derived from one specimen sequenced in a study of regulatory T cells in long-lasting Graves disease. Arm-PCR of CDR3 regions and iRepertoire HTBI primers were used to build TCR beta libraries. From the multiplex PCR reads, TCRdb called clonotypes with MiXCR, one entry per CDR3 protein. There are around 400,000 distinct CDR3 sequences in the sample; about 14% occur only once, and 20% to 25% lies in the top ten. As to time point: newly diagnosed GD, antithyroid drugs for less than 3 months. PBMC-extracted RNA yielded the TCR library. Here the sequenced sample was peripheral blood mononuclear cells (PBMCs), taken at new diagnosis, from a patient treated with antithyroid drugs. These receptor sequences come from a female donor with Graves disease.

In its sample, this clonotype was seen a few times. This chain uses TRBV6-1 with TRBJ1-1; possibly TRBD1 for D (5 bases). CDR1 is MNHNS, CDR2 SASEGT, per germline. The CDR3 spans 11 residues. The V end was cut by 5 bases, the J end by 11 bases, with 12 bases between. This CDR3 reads CASSLSGKAFF. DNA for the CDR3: TGTGCCAGCAGTCTTTCAGGGAAGGCTTTCTTT.

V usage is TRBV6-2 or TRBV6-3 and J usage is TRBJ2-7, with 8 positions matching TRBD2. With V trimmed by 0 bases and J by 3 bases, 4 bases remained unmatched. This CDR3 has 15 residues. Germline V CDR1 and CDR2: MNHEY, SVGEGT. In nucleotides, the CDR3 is TGTGCCAGCAGTTACTCGTCAGCGGGGGTCTACGAGCAGTACTTC. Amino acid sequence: CASSYSSAGVYEQYF.

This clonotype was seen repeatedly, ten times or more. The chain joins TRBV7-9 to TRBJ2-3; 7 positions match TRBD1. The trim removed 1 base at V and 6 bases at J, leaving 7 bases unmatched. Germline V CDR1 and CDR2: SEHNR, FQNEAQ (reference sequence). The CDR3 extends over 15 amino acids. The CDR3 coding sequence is TGTGCCAGCAGCTTAGTCACAGGGGCAGCGGATACGCAGTATTTT. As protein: CASSLVTGAADTQYF.

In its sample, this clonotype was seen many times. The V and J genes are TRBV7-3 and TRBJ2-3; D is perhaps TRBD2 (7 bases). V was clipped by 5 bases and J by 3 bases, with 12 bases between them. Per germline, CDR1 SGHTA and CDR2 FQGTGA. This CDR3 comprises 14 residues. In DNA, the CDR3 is TGTGCCAGCAGCCGGGGGGCGGGAACAGATACGCAGTATTTT. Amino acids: CASSRGAGTDTQYF.

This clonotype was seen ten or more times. CDR3 residues: CASIPLGRTKNTEAFF. The CDR3 region has the DNA TGCGCCAGCATCCCTTTGGGGCGGACAAAGAACACTGAAGCTTTCTTT. This chain joins TRBV4-1 and TRBJ1-1, with D possibly being TRBD1 (5 bases). This CDR3 contains 16 residues. Trimming removed 7 bases at V and 1 base at J, with 19 bases between. Germline assignment: CDR1 MGHRA and CDR2 YSYEKL.

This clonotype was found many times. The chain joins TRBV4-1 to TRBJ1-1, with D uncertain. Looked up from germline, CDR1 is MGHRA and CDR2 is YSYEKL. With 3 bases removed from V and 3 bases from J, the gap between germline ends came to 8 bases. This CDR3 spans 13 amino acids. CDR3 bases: TGCGCCAGCAGCCATTTAACTTACACTGAAGCTTTCTTT. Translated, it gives CASSHLTYTEAFF.

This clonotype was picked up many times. The CDR3 DNA is TGTGCCAGCACCCTGGACGGCTCCTACAATGAGCAGTTCTTC. It is translated as CASTLDGSYNEQFF. The V gene is TRBV7-9, the J gene TRBJ2-1; D ambiguous. Trimming left V 7 bases short and J 0 bases short, with 10 bases between. Germline-derived CDR1 and CDR2 are SEHNR and FQNEAQ (reference sequence). The CDR3 consists of 14 residues.

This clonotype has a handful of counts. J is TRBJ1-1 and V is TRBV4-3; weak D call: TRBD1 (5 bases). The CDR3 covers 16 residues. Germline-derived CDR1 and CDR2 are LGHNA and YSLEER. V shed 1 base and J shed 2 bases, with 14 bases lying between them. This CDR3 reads CASSQGTGRFNTEAFF. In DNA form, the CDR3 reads TGCGCCAGCAGCCAAGGTACAGGTCGATTTAACACTGAAGCTTTCTTT.

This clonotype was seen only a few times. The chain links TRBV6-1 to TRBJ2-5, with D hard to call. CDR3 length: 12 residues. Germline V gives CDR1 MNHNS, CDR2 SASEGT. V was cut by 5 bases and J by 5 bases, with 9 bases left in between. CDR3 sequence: CASSLSYETQYF. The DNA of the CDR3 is TGTGCCAGCAGTCTCTCATACGAGACCCAGTACTTC.

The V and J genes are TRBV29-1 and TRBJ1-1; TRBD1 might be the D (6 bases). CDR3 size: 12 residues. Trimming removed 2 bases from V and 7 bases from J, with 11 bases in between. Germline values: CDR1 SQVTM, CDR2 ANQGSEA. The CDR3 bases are TGCAGCGTTGAACACAGGGCCGGTGAAGCTTTCTTT. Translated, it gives CSVEHRAGEAFF.

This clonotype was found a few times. Written as DNA, the CDR3 is TGTGCCAGCAGCTTAGGGACTAGCGGGGGGACCTACGAGCAGTACTTC. This sequence encodes CASSLGTSGGTYEQYF. The chain has TRBV7-2 and TRBJ2-7; the match to TRBD2 covers 14 bases. This CDR3 comprises 16 residues. Germline V gives CDR1 SGHTA, CDR2 FQGNSA. The J segment lost 2 bases and the V segment lost 1 base, leaving 1 base of the junction unmatched.

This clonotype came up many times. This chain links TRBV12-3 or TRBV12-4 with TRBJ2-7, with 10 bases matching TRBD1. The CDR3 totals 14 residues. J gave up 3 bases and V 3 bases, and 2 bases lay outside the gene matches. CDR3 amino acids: CASSFWDRGYEQYF. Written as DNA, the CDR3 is TGTGCCAGCAGTTTCTGGGACAGGGGCTACGAGCAGTACTTC.

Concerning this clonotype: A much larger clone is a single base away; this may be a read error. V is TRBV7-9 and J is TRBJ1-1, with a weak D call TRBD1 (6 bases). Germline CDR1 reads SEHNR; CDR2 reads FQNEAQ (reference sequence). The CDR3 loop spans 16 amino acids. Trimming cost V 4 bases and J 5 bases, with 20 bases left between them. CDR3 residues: CASSSLSDRPGTEAFF. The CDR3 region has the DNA TGTGCCAGCAGCTCACTATCGGACAGACCGGGGACTGAAGCTTTCTTT.

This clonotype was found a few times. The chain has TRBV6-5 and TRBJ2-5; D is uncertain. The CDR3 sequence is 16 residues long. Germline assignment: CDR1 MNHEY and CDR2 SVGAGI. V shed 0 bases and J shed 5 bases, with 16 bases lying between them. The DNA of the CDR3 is TGTGCCAGCAGTTACTCGAGGCAGGAGAGTGTCGAGACCCAGTACTTC. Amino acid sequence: CASSYSRQESVETQYF.

In nucleotides, the CDR3 is TGTGCCAGCAGTGAAGGATCGGGGGTTTTTAATTCACCCCTCCACTTT. Protein product: CASSEGSGVFNSPLHF. J is TRBJ1-6 and V is TRBV6-1; maybe TRBD1 (5 bases). Germline CDR1 reads MNHNS; CDR2 reads SASEGT. This CDR3 region has 16 residues. V was trimmed by 1 base and J by 6 bases, leaving 13 bases between them.